The clone carrying this T cell receptor (beta chain) was seen a few times. The data originate from a study of blood T cells in healthy people across ages. Study-wide context: T cells yielded about one barcoded beta molecule per two cells through template switching.

A J-beta primer mix and a sample-barcoded 5' primer were used in a second PCR of roughly 7 to 12 cycles. A template-switch adaptor that had 12 random nucleotides put a tag on each cDNA molecule. TCRdb used MiXCR to reprocess the 5' RACE reads, holding one entry per CDR3 protein. Of some 1.1 million distinct CDR3 sequences listed, roughly two fifths are singletons. CDR1 and CDR2 from the germline V gene are SGDLS and YYNGEE. V was cut by 0 bases and J by 3 bases, with 12 bases left in between. The CDR3 consists of 15 residues. The sequencing sample was made of blood. The V call is TRBV9, the J call TRBJ2-5; TRBD2 is a possible D gene (5 bases). The receptor was isolated from a man aged 18 to 30 in good health. CDR3 coding DNA: TGTGCCAGCAGCGTAGATCCTAGCAACGAAGAGACCCAGTACTTC. This translates into CASSVDPSNEETQYF.